This TCR beta chain is drawn from a study of human T cells and chemical hapten exposure. Overall study: Patches with 0.01% DPC went on the upper back, and the tests were read at 6 days. Overall study findings and caveats: The number of TCRs over 1 in 1000 frequency stayed unchanged after DPC.

Time point defined: patch test 2, 6 weeks after DPC sensitization. Treatment reported: therapeutic diphenylcyclopropenone sensitization with weekly scalp DPC. This clonotype was seen more than once but under ten times. Antigen: not known. Individual cDNA molecules each carried unique molecular identifiers attached by the library. Each CDR3 protein is one row after TCRdb ran MiXCR on the RACE reads. The sample consists of 110,000 to 150,000 distinct CDR3 sequences, over 9.5% of them appearing once. Germline V CDR1 and CDR2: SGHRS, YFSETQ. This CDR3 is built from 14 residues. V was clipped by 1 base and J by 6 bases; unmatched bases: 2.

The sequencing used whole blood, collected in connection with sensitization to the hapten diphenylcyclopropenone (DPC). This rearrangement joins TRBV5-1 to TRBJ1-4, with TRBD1 matching over 8 bases. This sequence originates from a woman aged 45-65 years with alopecia areata. Some clones in this sample may be carry-over from other donors' samples. CDR3 sequence reads: CASSLQGAHEKLFF. As DNA, the CDR3 is TGCGCCAGCAGCTTGCAGGGGGCGCATGAAAAACTGTTTTTT. The variable domain in full, with the rest retrieved from reference TRBV5-1 and TRBJ1-4, is KAGVTQTPRYLIKTRGQQVTLSCSPISGHRSVSWYQQTPGQGLQFLFEYFSETQRNKGNFPGRFSGRQFSNSRSEMNVSTLELGDSALYLCASSLQGAHEKLFFGSGTQLSVL.